The clone carrying this T cell receptor (beta chain) was seen a handful of times. The V end lost 6 bases, the J end lost 5 bases, and 26 bases lay between the germline ends. Germline lookup yields CDR1 KGHSH and CDR2 LQKENI. The CDR3 length is 18 residues. Sequenced by immunoSEQ multiplex PCR; TCRdb stores in-frame clones only, minus some. The sample lists approximately 110,000 clones, 65% to 90% occurring once. This specimen comes from a study of blood T cell repertoires in COVID-19. Study at large: The cDNA or gDNA used as material had been derived from T cells, B-cell-depleted T cells, or PBMCs.

This TCR derives from an elderly woman with active or convalescent COVID-19. Sequencing was performed on peripheral blood. The rearrangement joins TRBV18 to TRBJ2-1, with D perhaps matching TRBD2 (7 bases). The CDR3 is CASSPGSGGRSAHNEQFF. The CDR3 coding sequence is TGTGCCAGCTCCCCCGGGTCGGGGGGCAGGTCAGCCCACAATGAGCAGTTCTTC.